Following are 14 T cell receptor beta chains from one sample sequenced in a study of glioma-infiltrating T cells (dated by TCRdb to about 2016). Instrument on record: Illumina MiSeq. TCR alpha and beta CDR3 regions were amplified with the iRepertoire nested amplicon-rescue multiplex PCR (arm-PCR) platform from RNA. TCRdb handled the public reads itself, with Q25 trimming in fastp and clone calling in MiXCR, and kept productive beta chains. All rows with the same CDR3 protein become a single entry with the most common DNA and genes. The sample table lists almost 2,500 distinct CDR3 sequences, about 70% of them with a count of one. Over 25% of the sample goes to the ten largest clones. Sequenced sample: glioma tissue, nonneoplastic brain tissue, or PBMCs (not recorded which). The receptors stem from a human donor with low-grade glioma or glioblastoma, undergoing nonglioma brain surgery, or in good health (not recorded which).

As for this clonotype: No conserved phenylalanine or tryptophan ends this CDR3, so it is likely a read error. The DNA is left out, because the CDR3 cannot be placed on it with certainty; the CDR3 is given as TCRdb lists it. The chain recombines TRBV6-6 with TRBJ2-3; whether TRBD2, the table's D call, matches the DNA was not checked. Germline V gene data show CDR1 as MNHNY and CDR2 as SVGAGI (reference sequence). Including both end residues, the CDR3 is 15 amino acids long. CDR3 protein: CASSLSTSGRTDKYY.

The genes are TRBV27 and TRBJ2-3; D is unclear. The CDR3 runs to 14 residues. The germline V gene encodes CDR1 MNHEY and CDR2 SMNVEV (reference sequence). V lost 2 bases, J lost 10 bases, and 16 bases lay in between. The CDR3 region has the DNA TGTGCCAGCAGTTTAACAGTTCCCACCGATCCGCAGTATTTT. Its protein product is CASSLTVPTDPQYF.

The gene calls are TRBV27 and TRBJ2-7; D is unclear. The CDR3 consists of 14 residues. The V gene lost 5 bases and the J gene lost 7 bases, with 18 bases spanning the gap. Germline V gene sequence: CDR1 MNHEY, CDR2 SMNVEV (reference sequence). Written as DNA, the CDR3 is TGTGCCAGCAGTGAACCGGGCTTCCTCGGGGAGCAGTACTTC. As protein: CASSEPGFLGEQYF.

In regard to this clonotype: A read error may account for a junction end that differs from germline. The CDR3, as DNA: TGTGCCGCCAGTACAGTAACTAGCAGGAGAGAGACCCAGTACTTC. Protein: CAASTVTSRRETQYF. The chain uses TRBV24-1 and TRBJ2-5, with TRBD2 as a possible D gene (6 bases). Germline CDR1 is KGHDR and CDR2 is SFDVKD. The CDR3 has 15 amino acids.

On this clonotype itself: The junction differs from germline at one of its ends, possibly a read error. The chain is built from TRBV7-9 and TRBJ1-2; a weak D match, TRBD1 (6 bases). Germline loops: CDR1 SEHNR, CDR2 FQNEAQ (reference sequence). The CDR3 runs to 13 residues. In DNA, the CDR3 is TGTGCCAACAGTACTGGGCAGGGGAATGGCTGCACCTTC. Its translation: CANSTGQGNGCTF.

This clonotype appeared a single time. The genes are TRBV7-2 and TRBJ2-3; D gene ambiguous. V lost 0 bases to trimming and J lost 14 bases, with 18 bases between them. The CDR3 runs to 14 residues. Germline assignment: CDR1 SGHTA and CDR2 FQGNSA. The CDR3, as DNA: TGTGCCAGCAGCTTAGCTCCCAACCCAGATCCGCCGTATTTT. It is translated as CASSLAPNPDPPYF.

In the case of this clonotype: Given the absence of the conserved phenylalanine or tryptophan at the CDR3 end, a read error is likely. The limits of the CDR3 on the DNA are not certain, so only TCRdb's listed CDR3 is given. The V gene is TRBV10-1, the J gene TRBJ2-7; the D call in the table, TRBD2, was not verified against the DNA. Germline assignment: CDR1 WNHNN and CDR2 SYGVQD (reference sequence). The CDR3 has 10 residues if both end residues are counted. CDR3 in amino acids: CASSEDLSGA.

As to this clonotype: The CDR3 does not end in the conserved phenylalanine or tryptophan, so this is likely a read error. The limits of the CDR3 on the DNA are not certain, so only TCRdb's listed CDR3 is given. The CDR3 sequence: CARSLAPNTDTQEL. The chain couples TRBV7-2 to TRBJ2-3. The CDR3 spans 14 amino acids, including both terminal residues. CDR1 SGHTA and CDR2 FQGNSA come from the germline V gene.

In regard to this clonotype: One junction end does not reproduce the germline sequence, and a read error may be involved. This rearrangement joins TRBV11-2 to TRBJ1-1; a weak D match, TRBD1 (6 bases). Germline CDR1 SGHAT, CDR2 FQNNGV. CDR3 length: 16 amino acids. The CDR3 DNA follows: TGTGCCAGCAGTGATTACAGGGTACCCAAGAACACTGAGGCTTTCTTT. Its protein is CASSDYRVPKNTEAFF.

A few counts support this clonotype. Its ends do not fully match the called genes, so a read error is possible. The chain has TRBV6-6 and TRBJ1-1; tentatively, D is TRBD1 (5 bases). The CDR3 loop spans 14 amino acids. The V gene's germline CDR1 is MNHNY and CDR2 SVGAGI (reference sequence). The CDR3 sequence: CASSYRGRKTEALF. CDR3 coding DNA: TGTGCCAGCAGTTACAGGGGCCGGAAAACTGAAGCCTTGTTT.

A remark on this clonotype: The DNA is left out, because the CDR3 cannot be placed on it with certainty; the CDR3 is given as TCRdb lists it. The V and J genes are TRBV7-2 and TRBJ2-7; no check of the table's D call, TRBD2, against the DNA was made. Germline-derived CDR1 and CDR2 are SGHTA and FQGNSA. The CDR3 contains 22 residues when both ends are counted. This CDR3 reads CASSFYICSARGRDFALGEQYV.

A word on this clonotype: A read error may account for a junction end that differs from germline. CDR3 sequence reads: CASSLVSAGGPYSNQPQHF. CDR3 nucleotides: TGTGCCAGCAGTTTAGTATCGGCAGGGGGGCCGTATAGCAATCAGCCTCAGCATTTT. The rearrangement links TRBV12-3 or TRBV12-4 to TRBJ1-5; 7 bases are shared with TRBD1. The CDR3 has 19 amino acids.

With respect to this clonotype: This is likely a read error, given that the CDR3 carries no conserved phenylalanine or tryptophan at its end. The V gene is TRBV4-1, the J gene TRBJ2-5, with D tentatively TRBD1 (5 bases). Germline lookup yields CDR1 MGHRA and CDR2 YSYEKL. This CDR3 has 13 amino acids. The CDR3 nucleotides are TGCGCCAGCAGCCAAGAAGGGGAAGAAACCCAGTACTTA. Protein product: CASSQEGEETQYL.

This CDR3 reads CASSYHRDYGYTF. For the CDR3, the DNA is TGTGCCAGCAGTTACCACAGGGACTATGGCTACACCTTC. V is TRBV6-5 and J is TRBJ1-2; D is perhaps TRBD1 (6 bases). The CDR3 consists of 13 residues. Germline CDR1 and CDR2: MNHEY and SVGAGI. V gave up 2 bases and J gave up 3 bases, with 7 bases separating them.